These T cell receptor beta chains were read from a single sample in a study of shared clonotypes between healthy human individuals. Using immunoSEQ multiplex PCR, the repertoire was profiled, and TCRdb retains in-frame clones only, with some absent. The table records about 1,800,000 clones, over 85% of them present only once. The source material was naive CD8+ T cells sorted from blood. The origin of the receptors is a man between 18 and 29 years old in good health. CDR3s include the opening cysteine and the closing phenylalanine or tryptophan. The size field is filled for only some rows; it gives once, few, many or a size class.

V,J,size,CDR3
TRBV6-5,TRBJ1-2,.,CASSYRQANYGYTF
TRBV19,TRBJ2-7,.,CASSISGQAYEQYF
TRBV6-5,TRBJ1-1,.,CASSYLEGPEAFF
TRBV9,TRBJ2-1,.,CASSASGTSYNEQFF
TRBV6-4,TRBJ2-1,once,CASSESRTQEVNEQFF
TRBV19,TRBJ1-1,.,CASSLVRDRDAEAFF
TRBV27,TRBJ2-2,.,CASSLLISTSGNTGELFF
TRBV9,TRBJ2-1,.,CASSPLSGGAYNEQFF
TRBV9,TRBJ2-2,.,CASSEAGTGTGELFF
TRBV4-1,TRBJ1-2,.,CASSQDPWAGGNYGYTF
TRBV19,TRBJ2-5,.,CASSRDWDRGSEETQYF
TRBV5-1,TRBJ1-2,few,CASSLVQRGHGYTF
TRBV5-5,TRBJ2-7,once,CASSSGLVPYEQYF
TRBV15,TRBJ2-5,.,CATSWDRALETQYF
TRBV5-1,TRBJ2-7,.,CASSGGTSGEGTYGQYF
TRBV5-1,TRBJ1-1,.,CASSLEGYSGNTEAFF
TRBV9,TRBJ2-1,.,CASSVGAGVLNEQFF
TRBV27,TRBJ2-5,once,CASSLLAGQETQYF
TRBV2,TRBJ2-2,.,CASSEWTRTNTGELFF
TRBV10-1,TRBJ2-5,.,CASSEGETQYF
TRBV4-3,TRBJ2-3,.,CASSQAGLASGPDTQYF
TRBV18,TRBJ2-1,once,CASSLSARDEQFF
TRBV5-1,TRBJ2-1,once,CASSSAEAGGSSYNEQFF
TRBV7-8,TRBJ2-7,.,CASSLGLGADSYEQYF
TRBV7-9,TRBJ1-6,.,CASSLGQGELSPLHF
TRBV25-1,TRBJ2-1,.,CASTGQTYNEQFF
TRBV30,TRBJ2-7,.,CAWSSPHLAEHSYEQYF
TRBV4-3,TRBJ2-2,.,CASSPDYANTGELFF
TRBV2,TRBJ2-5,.,CASTQGLAGNAEETQYF
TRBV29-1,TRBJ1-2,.,CSVEEPALANYGYTF
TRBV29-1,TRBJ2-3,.,CSSEGTDTQYF
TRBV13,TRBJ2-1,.,CASSGRDLMDEQFF
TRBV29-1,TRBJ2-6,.,CSVLSVTGANVLTF
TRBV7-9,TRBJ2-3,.,CASSLGDRGLADTQYF
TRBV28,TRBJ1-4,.,CASSLTGATNEKLFF
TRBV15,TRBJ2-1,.,CATSGTSGNEQFF
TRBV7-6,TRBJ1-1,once,CASSLAAASTEAFF
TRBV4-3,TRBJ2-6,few,CASSQDSGVSSGANVLTF
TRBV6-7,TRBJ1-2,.,CASSKDRGFGYTF
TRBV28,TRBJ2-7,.,CASSFMGYEQYF
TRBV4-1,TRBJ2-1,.,CASSQVHQGVAEQFF
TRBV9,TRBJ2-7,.,CASSVGPVAAEQYF
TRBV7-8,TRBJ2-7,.,CASSTPGLLGEQYF
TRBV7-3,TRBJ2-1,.,CASSLGGDEQFF
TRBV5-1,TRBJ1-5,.,CASREEGNQPQHF
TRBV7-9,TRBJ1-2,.,CASSLAVHYGYTF
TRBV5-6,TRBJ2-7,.,CASSLGAGYEQYF
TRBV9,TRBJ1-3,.,CASSVAAQGGNTIYF
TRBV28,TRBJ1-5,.,CASSFLEARQPQHF
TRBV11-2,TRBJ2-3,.,CASSSPPRSTDTQYF
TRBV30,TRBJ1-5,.,CAWSKGISNQPQHF
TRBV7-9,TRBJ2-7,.,CASSLMAYEQYF
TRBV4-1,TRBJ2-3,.,CASSQESRGGASTDTQYF